A single T cell receptor (beta chain) is shown here with its context. Its antigen is unknown. The record originates from a study of graft-versus-host responses after intestinal transplantation. Study background: Among the recipients, transplants were multivisceral, liver-intestinal, or isolated intestinal. Each patient got anti-thymocyte globulin induction, then tacrolimus and steroids for around three years. Findings of the study overall: Elevated graft-versus-host to host-versus-graft clonal ratios in allografts were recorded for patients with graft-donor T cell macrochimerism. Investigators detected GvH clones in recipient marrow, with some emerging earlier in ileum or blood.

Repertoires were generated with immunoSEQ multiplex PCR, while TCRdb's copy carries only in-frame clones and drops some. This table has 20,000 to 25,000 clones, around 94% appearing once. Per germline, CDR1 SGHRS and CDR2 YFSETQ. V was clipped by 0 bases and J by 10 bases; unmatched bases: 3. There are 12 residues in the CDR3. This sequence originates from a human patient who received an intestinal transplant, so some T cells may come from the graft donor. The sample was PBMCs, taken roughly 260 days after intestinal transplant. This chain uses TRBV5-1 with TRBJ1-1; 7 nucleotides agree with TRBD1. CDR3 DNA sequence: TGCGCCAGCAGCTTGGGCCCAGGGGGAGCTTTCTTT. It is translated as CASSLGPGGAFF.